Presented here are 19 T cell receptor beta chains from one specimen sequenced in a study of cytotoxic CD8 clonotypes in ibrutinib-treated CLL. Profiled with immunoSEQ multiplex PCR; TCRdb holds only in-frame clones, not every one. The sample consists of roughly 150,000 clones, roughly 90% of them appearing once. The sequences come from PBMCs, collected at disease progression, from a patient treated with ibrutinib. The receptors come from a human donor with chronic lymphocytic leukemia.

The V call is TRBV7-2, the J call TRBJ2-3; no clear D gene. Germline values: CDR1 SGHTA, CDR2 FQGNSA. This CDR3 has 15 amino acids. V shed 5 bases and J shed 2 bases, with 14 bases lying between them. The CDR3 protein is CASSTRTGTTDTQYF. CDR3 DNA: TGTGCCAGCAGCACTCGAACTGGAACCACAGATACGCAGTATTTT.

The V call is TRBV4-1, the J call TRBJ2-5; no reliable D call. CDR3 length: 14 residues. Trimming shortened V by 1 base and J by 5 bases, and 11 bases separated the two germline ends. Germline CDR1 reads MGHRA; CDR2 reads YSYEKL. CDR3: CASSQGVRGETQYF. CDR3 nucleotide sequence: TGCGCCAGCAGCCAAGGGGTCCGTGGGGAGACCCAGTACTTC.

The chain couples TRBV30 to TRBJ2-1; 9 bases align to TRBD1. After removal of 1 base from V and 7 bases from J, the junction contained 5 bases not matched to a gene. Germline V lookup: CDR1 GTSNPN, CDR2 SVGIG (reference sequence). This CDR3 has 14 residues. The CDR3 loop reads CAWSAGTGKNEQFF. CDR3 DNA: TGTGCCTGGAGTGCGGGGACAGGGAAAAATGAGCAGTTCTTC.

The DNA for the CDR3 is TGTGCCAGCAGGCCGGGGGGGTACTCCTACAATGAGCAGTTCTTC. Translated: CASRPGGYSYNEQFF. The chain couples TRBV5-8 to TRBJ2-1, with 8 bases identical to TRBD2. The length of the CDR3 is 15 residues. V shed 5 bases and J 0 bases; nucleotides not matched to a gene: 4. Germline values: CDR1 SGHTS, CDR2 YDEGEE.

The chain carries TRBV4-2 and TRBJ2-7, with D possibly TRBD2 on 7 matching bases. Deletions cut 1 base from V and 2 bases from J, with 15 bases between. Germline-derived CDR1 and CDR2 are LGHNA and YNFKEQ. The CDR3 runs 16 residues. DNA for the CDR3: TGTGCCAGCAGCCAAGGCGGACTAGAGGGGGCCTACGAGCAGTACTTC. It yields the protein CASSQGGLEGAYEQYF.

The CDR3 DNA is TGTGCCAGCAGCACTGCGGGGGGGGCTGGAGAGACCCAGTACTTC. Residues: CASSTAGGAGETQYF. The chain recombines TRBV7-8 with TRBJ2-5; 9 nucleotides align to TRBD2. This CDR3 spans 15 amino acids. The germline gives CDR1 SGHVS, CDR2 FQNEAQ. J lost 4 bases, V lost 5 bases, and 8 bases had no gene match.

This chain joins TRBV30 and TRBJ1-1, with D possibly matching TRBD1 (5 bases). Germline values: CDR1 GTSNPN, CDR2 SVGIG (reference sequence). CDR3 length equals 16 residues. Trimming removed 2 bases from V and 6 bases from J, with 22 bases in between. The CDR3 reads CAWSRQGHYLGAEAFF. The CDR3, as DNA: TGTGCCTGGAGTCGGCAAGGACACTATTTGGGGGCTGAAGCTTTCTTT.

The genes are TRBV7-2 and TRBJ2-2, with 7 positions matching TRBD2. Germline V lookup: CDR1 SGHTA, CDR2 FQGNSA. V lost 0 bases, J lost 2 bases, and 6 bases stayed unmatched. The CDR3 spans 17 residues. CDR3 bases: TGTGCCAGCAGCTTAGCGGGACTACACAAAAACACCGGGGAGCTGTTTTTT. Translating it yields CASSLAGLHKNTGELFF. The variable domain in full, completed from reference TRBV7-2 and TRBJ2-2, reads GAGVSQSPSNKVTEKGKDVELRCDPISGHTALYWYRQSLGQGLEFLIYFQGNSAPDKSGLPSDRFSAERTGGSVSTLTIQRTQQEDSAVYLCASSLAGLHKNTGELFFGEGSRLTVL.

The V call is TRBV7-9, the J call TRBJ2-3; 13 nucleotides agree with TRBD2. This CDR3 is 17 amino acids long. V lost 5 bases, J lost 1 base, and 6 bases stayed unmatched. Germline CDR1 and CDR2: SEHNR and FQNEAQ (reference sequence). CDR3 bases: TGTGCCAGCAGCCCCGGACTAGCGGGAGTACGCACAGATACGCAGTATTTT. Protein product: CASSPGLAGVRTDTQYF.

The chain employs TRBV5-6 and TRBJ2-5; perhaps TRBD1 as D (5 bases). V was shortened by 8 bases and J by 1 base, with 12 bases between the two germline ends. Germline-derived CDR1 and CDR2 are SGHDT and YYEEEE. The CDR3 is 13 amino acids. CDR3 sequence: CASTLGAQETQYF. In DNA form, the CDR3 reads TGTGCCAGTACTCTTGGGGCCCAAGAGACCCAGTACTTC.

This chain joins TRBV29-1 and TRBJ2-2, with 10 bases aligning to TRBD2. Trimming cost V 4 bases and J 4 bases; bases outside gene matches: 6. Germline V CDR1 and CDR2: SQVTM, ANQGSEA. The CDR3 is 15 amino acids. The DNA of the CDR3 is TGCAGCGTTGGTGCTAGCGGGAGTCCCACCGGGGAGCTGTTTTTT. This codes for CSVGASGSPTGELFF.

The chain links TRBV6-5 to TRBJ2-2; TRBD1 aligns across 8 bases. This CDR3 spans 16 amino acids. Germline V lookup: CDR1 MNHEY, CDR2 SVGAGI. V trimming: 2 bases; J trimming: 2 bases; junction bases outside the gene matches: 4. As DNA, the CDR3 is TGTGCCAGCAGTTACGGCGGGACAGGAAACACCGGGGAGCTGTTTTTT. Translation: CASSYGGTGNTGELFF.

The chain combines TRBV29-1 with TRBJ2-7, with D perhaps assigned TRBD1 or TRBD2 (5 bases each). Trimming removed 4 bases from V and 5 bases from J, with 18 bases in between. Per germline, CDR1 SQVTM and CDR2 ANQGSEA. This CDR3 has 14 residues. The CDR3 region is CSVVGTAGVNEQYF. CDR3 coding DNA: TGCAGCGTTGTTGGGACGGCCGGTGTGAACGAGCAGTACTTC.

The CDR3 here is CASSFLLAGGQETQYF. The CDR3 coding sequence is TGTGCCAGCAGCTTCCTACTAGCGGGAGGGCAAGAGACCCAGTACTTC. The chain recombines TRBV7-6 with TRBJ2-5; 13 bases align to TRBD2. CDR3 length: 16 amino acids. CDR1 is SGHVS and CDR2 is FNYEAQ in the germline V gene. Germline trimming cut 3 bases from V and 2 bases from J; bases unmatched to any gene: 3.

The rearrangement links TRBV5-4 to TRBJ1-2; TRBD1 is a possible D gene (5 bases). The CDR3 sequence is 14 residues long. With 3 bases removed from V and 6 bases from J, the gap between germline ends came to 15 bases. The germline V gene encodes CDR1 SGHNT and CDR2 YYREEE (reference sequence). The CDR3 DNA reads TGTGCCAGCAGCTCCCGTAGAGGGGTTGATGGCTACACCTTC. It specifies CASSSRRGVDGYTF.

The genes are TRBV7-6 and TRBJ2-4; 11 positions agree with TRBD2. CDR1 is SGHVS and CDR2 is FNYEAQ in the germline V gene. V gave up 5 bases and J gave up 7 bases; unmatched junction bases: 10. This CDR3 has 16 residues. CDR3 in DNA: TGTGCCAGCAGCCGGGAACTAGCGGGAGTATCGAACATTCAGTACTTC. Translated: CASSRELAGVSNIQYF.

This chain uses TRBV6-5 with TRBJ1-2, with TRBD1 matching over 7 bases. CDR3 length: 14 amino acids. Losses at the gene ends were 5 bases for V and 4 bases for J; bases not matched to a gene: 7. Germline loops: CDR1 MNHEY, CDR2 SVGAGI. CDR3 DNA: TGTGCCAGCAGTGAATGGGGACAGACCTATGGCTACACCTTC. It specifies CASSEWGQTYGYTF.

This clone was observed a single time. J is TRBJ2-7 and V is TRBV7-4; TRBD2 agrees at 9 bases. Germline-derived CDR1 and CDR2 are SGHVT and SQSDAQ. The CDR3 has 16 residues. V was pared by 3 bases and J by 2 bases, with 8 bases of the junction left unmatched. The CDR3 loop is CASSLESSGRPYEQYF. Written as DNA, the CDR3 is TGTGCCAGCAGCTTGGAGAGTAGCGGGAGACCCTACGAGCAGTACTTC.

The sample holds a few counts of this clone. The V gene is TRBV7-2, the J gene TRBJ2-7, with a tentative D call TRBD2 (6 bases). In germline, CDR1 is SGHTA, CDR2 FQGNSA. V shed 0 bases and J shed 1 base, with 10 bases lying between them. The CDR3 runs 15 residues. The CDR3 sequence is CASSLAGGLSYEQYF. As DNA, the CDR3 is TGTGCCAGCAGCTTAGCGGGGGGTCTGTCCTACGAGCAGTACTTC.